This TCR beta chain derives from a study of T-cell reconstitution after alpha-beta-depleted transplantation in children. A TCRbeta library incorporating unique molecular identifiers was prepared. TCRdb recomputed calls from the PCR reads with MiXCR, one row per CDR3 protein. The sample lists a few hundred thousand distinct CDR3 sequences, approximately 20% seen once, with approximately 3% in the top ten. V lost 7 bases to trimming and J lost 4 bases, with 17 bases between them. There are 15 residues in the CDR3. The material was PBMCs from the stem cell graft donor, obtained from the stem cell graft. This TCR was recovered from a human donor who donated a stem cell graft to a child with acute lymphoblastic leukemia. This chain joins TRBV12-3 or TRBV12-4 and TRBJ2-1; possibly TRBD2 for D (5 bases). The CDR3 DNA reads as TGTGCCAGCAACCAAAGAGGGTGGCAATACAATGAGCAGTTCTTC. It yields the protein CASNQRGWQYNEQFF.